This entry concerns a single T cell receptor beta chain. This sample is drawn from a study of blood T cell repertoires in COVID-19. The assay was immunoSEQ multiplex PCR, and TCRdb's table has in-frame clones only and misses some. The sample carries some 330,000 clones, approximately 87% recorded once. V lost 6 bases and J lost 2, with 20 bases in between. The germline V gene encodes CDR1 ENHRY and CDR2 SYGVKD. The CDR3 is made up of 16 amino acids. The receptor comes from a woman between 45 and 65 years old with active or convalescent COVID-19. Specimen: peripheral blood. This chain connects TRBV10-3 to TRBJ2-7; tentative D call: TRBD1 (7 bases). The CDR3: CAISKGGTAIPYEQYF. CDR3 coding DNA: TGTGCCATCAGCAAAGGGGGGACAGCAATACCCTACGAGCAGTACTTC.